The 26 T cell receptor beta chains listed next were all sequenced from one sample in a study of a mutant IDH1 vaccine in newly diagnosed glioma. The sample's time point: week 11, during vaccination. Vaccination comprised doses that each held 300 ug of mutant IDH1 20-mer peptide, plus topical imiquimod. Method: immunoSEQ multiplex PCR; TCRdb's copy keeps in-frame clones and lacks some. The sample lists some 60,000 clones, under 90% occurring once. These receptors' antigens are unknown. The sample in question was PBMCs, obtained from a glioma patient whose treatment included an IDH1 peptide vaccine. Receptor source: a man between 50 and 59 years old with glioma.

The chain joins TRBV7-9 to TRBJ2-7; a possible D gene is TRBD1 (6 bases). V lost 2 bases to trimming and J lost 7 bases, with 9 bases between them. The CDR3 totals 12 residues. Germline loops: CDR1 SEHNR, CDR2 FQNEAQ (reference sequence). CDR3 in amino acids: CASSLQTGEQYF. Here the CDR3 DNA reads TGTGCCAGCAGCTTACAAACAGGGGAGCAGTACTTC.

The CDR3 coding sequence is TGTGCCAGCAGCTCAGGGGCGGCGGATACGCAGTATTTT. Residues: CASSSGAADTQYF. V usage is TRBV11-2 and J usage is TRBJ2-3; maybe TRBD1 (6 bases). Per the germline V gene, CDR1 is SGHAT and CDR2 is FQNNGV. The CDR3 has 13 amino acids. V dropped 4 bases and J dropped 6 bases, with 11 bases sitting between them.

The chain recombines TRBV5-4 with TRBJ2-3; D is unclear. V lost 0 bases and J lost 4, with 3 bases in between. CDR3 length: 12 residues. Germline V CDR1 and CDR2: SGHNT, YYREEE (reference sequence). The CDR3 loop is CASSLGSDTQYF. Here the CDR3 DNA reads TGTGCCAGCAGCTTGGGTTCAGATACGCAGTATTTT. Full variable domain (remainder filled in from reference TRBV5-4 and TRBJ2-3): ETGVTQSPTHLIKTRGQQVTLRCSSQSGHNTVSWYQQALGQGPQFIFQYYREEENGRGNFPPRFSGLQFPNYSSELNVNALELDDSALYLCASSLGSDTQYFGPGTRLTVL.

This clone was recorded once. The chain is built from TRBV27 and TRBJ2-3; D not resolved. The CDR3 covers 17 residues. Germline CDR1 reads MNHEY; CDR2 reads SMNVEV (reference sequence). Trimming left V 2 bases short and J 4 bases short, with 19 bases between. The CDR3 region is CASSLVSPGSFSDTQYF. As DNA, the CDR3 is TGTGCCAGCAGTTTAGTGTCCCCGGGCAGCTTCTCAGATACGCAGTATTTT.

V gene TRBV30 combines with J gene TRBJ2-1, with D possibly TRBD2 on 6 matching bases. CDR3 size: 14 residues. V was clipped by 1 base and J by 4 bases, with 11 bases between them. CDR1 and CDR2 (germline): GTSNPN, SVGIG (reference sequence). The CDR3 sequence is CAWSGVSGYNEQFF. The CDR3 DNA follows: TGTGCCTGGAGTGGTGTCAGCGGGTACAATGAGCAGTTCTTC.

The chain carries TRBV21-1 and TRBJ2-7; the D segment call TRBD1 is taken from the table without a DNA check. TRBV21-1 counts as a pseudogene. This CDR3 is 11 amino acids long. CDR3 residues: CASCRHDGQYF. The CDR3 DNA sequence: TGTGCCAGCTGCAGGCATGATGGGCAGTACTTC.

The J gene is TRBJ1-2, the V gene TRBV9; TRBD1 agrees at 7 bases. With 0 bases clipped from V and 8 bases from J, the junction kept 10 bases outside the gene matches. The germline V gene encodes CDR1 SGDLS and CDR2 YYNGEE. The CDR3 covers 15 residues. The CDR3 protein is CASSVGGGGAEGYTF. The CDR3 coding sequence is TGTGCCAGCAGCGTAGGGGGAGGGGGCGCGGAAGGCTACACCTTC.

This clone was observed a handful of times. V is TRBV28 and J is TRBJ1-5; D gene ambiguous. This CDR3 contains 17 residues. Germline V lookup: CDR1 MDHEN, CDR2 SYDVKM. V lost 5 bases and J 2 bases, leaving 19 bases between the germline ends. This chain's CDR3 is CASSRTASGAGNQPQHF. The CDR3 bases are TGTGCCAGCAGTAGAACCGCGTCGGGTGCCGGCAATCAGCCCCAGCATTTT.

The chain recombines TRBV18 with TRBJ2-5; D remains unclear. CDR1 is KGHSH, CDR2 LQKENI, per germline. Trimming removed 0 bases from V and 4 bases from J, with 6 bases in between. The CDR3 length is 13 residues. CDR3 in DNA: TGTGCCAGCTCACCACCGACTCGAGAGACCCAGTACTTC. Translated: CASSPPTRETQYF.

The chain links TRBV29-1 to TRBJ2-7; D perhaps matches TRBD2 (5 bases). V was clipped by 4 bases and J by 5 bases, with 12 bases between them. The length of the CDR3 is 12 residues. Germline V CDR1 and CDR2: SQVTM, ANQGSEA. The CDR3, as DNA: TGCAGCGTTGGACCGAGGGTTCACGAGCAGTACTTC. This sequence encodes CSVGPRVHEQYF.

The DNA of the CDR3 is TGCGCCAGCAGCCAAGTGCGAGGGTTCAGCACCTTC. Translation gives CASSQVRGFSTF. The genes are TRBV4-1 and TRBJ1-2; no clear D gene. This CDR3 region has 12 residues. Germline values: CDR1 MGHRA, CDR2 YSYEKL. V gave up 1 base and J gave up 13 bases, with 13 bases separating them.

The table lists this clone with a count of one. The chain has TRBV4-1 and TRBJ2-1; maybe TRBD1 (5 bases). The CDR3 consists of 13 residues. Trimming removed 4 bases from V and 6 bases from J, with 10 bases in between. The germline CDR1 and CDR2 sequences are MGHRA and YSYEKL. The CDR3 DNA is TGCGCCAGCAGCCCCGGCCAGGGCAATGAGCAGTTCTTC. Its translation is CASSPGQGNEQFF.

The CDR3 DNA is TGTGCCAGCAGTGAAGGGGACAGAGGAGAGACCCAGTACTTC. Translating gives CASSEGDRGETQYF. The chain couples TRBV2 to TRBJ2-5; 7 positions match TRBD1. CDR3 length: 14 amino acids. J lost 4 bases, V lost 1 base, and 3 bases had no gene match. The germline CDR1 and CDR2 sequences are SNHLY and FYNNEI.

For the CDR3, the DNA is TGCAGCGTTAAGAGCGGGTGGGGCGGGGAGCTGTTTTTT. This codes for CSVKSGWGGELFF. The genes are TRBV29-1 and TRBJ2-2; TRBD2 is a possible D gene (6 bases). The CDR3 has 13 residues. V was cut by 5 bases and J by 7 bases, with 14 bases left in between. CDR1 SQVTM and CDR2 ANQGSEA come from the germline V gene.

V usage is TRBV7-2 and J usage is TRBJ1-1; D gene ambiguous. The CDR3 contains 15 residues. V lost 6 bases and J 4 bases, leaving 18 bases between the germline ends. Germline CDR1 is SGHTA and CDR2 is FQGNSA. CDR3 protein: CASSPLSGSSTEAFF. The CDR3 DNA sequence: TGTGCCAGCAGTCCCCTGAGCGGGAGTTCCACTGAAGCTTTCTTT.

The chain links TRBV11-2 to TRBJ2-3; 9 nucleotides agree with TRBD2. This CDR3 is built from 14 residues. Germline V gives CDR1 SGHAT, CDR2 FQNNGV. With V trimmed by 3 bases and J by 7 bases, 5 bases remained unmatched. For the CDR3, the DNA is TGTGCCAGCAGCTTGAGCGGGGGGCCGTATACGCAGTATTTT. Protein sequence: CASSLSGGPYTQYF.

The V gene is TRBV5-1, the J gene TRBJ1-4, with D maybe TRBD1 (6 bases). The CDR3 runs 15 residues. Germline V gives CDR1 SGHRS, CDR2 YFSETQ. With 0 bases removed from V and 8 bases from J, the gap between germline ends came to 14 bases. The CDR3 region has the DNA TGCGCCAGCAGCTTGGTCGGGGGGCGTAACGAAAAACTGTTTTTT. This encodes CASSLVGGRNEKLFF. The whole variable domain, filled in from reference TRBV5-1 and TRBJ1-4, reads KAGVTQTPRYLIKTRGQQVTLSCSPISGHRSVSWYQQTPGQGLQFLFEYFSETQRNKGNFPGRFSGRQFSNSRSEMNVSTLELGDSALYLCASSLVGGRNEKLFFGSGTQLSVL.

The V and J genes are TRBV2 and TRBJ2-7; no clear D gene. CDR3 length: 12 amino acids. Germline CDR1 is SNHLY and CDR2 is FYNNEI. Trimming cost V 4 bases and J 2 bases, with 6 bases left between them. The CDR3, as DNA: TGTGCCAGCAGTGGTCCAGCCTACGAGCAGTACTTC. Its translation: CASSGPAYEQYF.

This clone was counted a few times. The J gene is TRBJ1-5, the V gene TRBV6-1; no clear D. The CDR3 is 12 amino acids. Germline-derived CDR1 and CDR2 are MNHNS and SASEGT. Between the trimmed V and J ends, which lost 4 bases and 4 bases, there was a span of 5 bases. CDR3 in DNA: TGTGCCAGCAGTGTAGGTAATCAGCCCCAGCATTTT. Translated: CASSVGNQPQHF.

The genes are TRBV4-1 and TRBJ2-2; D possibly corresponds to TRBD1 (6 bases). The V end lost 5 bases, the J end lost 8 bases, and 18 bases lay between the germline ends. Looked up from germline, CDR1 is MGHRA and CDR2 is YSYEKL. The CDR3 contains 15 residues. The CDR3 DNA sequence: TGCGCCAGCAGCGCCGAGACAGGTTTTGCAGGGGAGCTGTTTTTT. This encodes CASSAETGFAGELFF.

As for this clone: The germline gene is not matched at one end of the junction; a read error may be the cause. This rearrangement joins TRBV5-1 to TRBJ2-6, with D perhaps matching TRBD1 or TRBD2 (6 bases each). Germline CDR1 is SGHRS and CDR2 is YFSETQ. The CDR3 is 16 residues long. The CDR3 region is CASGLEGGTGANVLTF. The CDR3 DNA follows: TGCGCCAGCGGCTTGGAGGGGGGTACTGGGGCCAACGTCCTGACTTTC.

This clone was seen a single time. The rearrangement uses TRBV2 and TRBJ2-1; D gene uncertain. Deletions cut 5 bases from V and 10 bases from J, with 12 bases between. Per the germline V gene, CDR1 is SNHLY and CDR2 is FYNNEI. CDR3 length: 12 amino acids. The CDR3 region is CASSNFPGEQFF. In nucleotides, the CDR3 is TGTGCCAGCAGTAACTTTCCCGGCGAGCAGTTCTTC.

This clone was observed a few times. This rearrangement joins TRBV18 to TRBJ2-2, with D possibly matching TRBD2 (6 bases). Germline loops: CDR1 KGHSH, CDR2 LQKENI. This CDR3 spans 14 amino acids. Trimming removed 3 bases from V and 5 bases from J, with 10 bases in between. This CDR3 reads CASSPTRGTGELFF. In DNA, the CDR3 is TGTGCCAGCTCACCGACTAGAGGGACCGGGGAGCTGTTTTTT.

This clone was recorded a few times. This chain joins TRBV7-2 and TRBJ1-5, with a weak D call TRBD1 (5 bases). The V end lost 4 bases, the J end lost 2 bases, and 15 bases lay between the germline ends. In germline, CDR1 is SGHTA, CDR2 FQGNSA. The CDR3 spans 16 residues. The DNA for the CDR3 is TGTGCCAGCAGCTCGGGCCGGGGGTACGGCAATCAGCCCCAGCATTTT. Residues: CASSSGRGYGNQPQHF. Complete variable domain (other parts from reference TRBV7-2 and TRBJ1-5): GAGVSQSPSNKVTEKGKDVELRCDPISGHTALYWYRQSLGQGLEFLIYFQGNSAPDKSGLPSDRFSAERTGGSVSTLTIQRTQQEDSAVYLCASSSGRGYGNQPQHFGDGTRLSIL.

This chain joins TRBV9 and TRBJ2-4; TRBD1 or TRBD2 may be the D gene (5 bases each). Germline V gene sequence: CDR1 SGDLS, CDR2 YYNGEE. CDR3 length equals 15 residues. V lost 0 bases and J 8 bases, leaving 15 bases between the germline ends. The CDR3 DNA follows: TGTGCCAGCAGCGTAGGGCCTAACCGAGGGGACATTCAGTACTTC. Protein: CASSVGPNRGDIQYF.

J is TRBJ1-2 and V is TRBV29-1, with unresolved D. V lost 6 bases and J 3 bases, leaving 8 bases between the germline ends. The CDR3 runs to 11 residues. Germline assignment: CDR1 SQVTM and CDR2 ANQGSEA. CDR3 amino acids: CSVLQDYGYTF. For the CDR3, the DNA is TGCAGCGTGCTCCAGGACTATGGCTACACCTTC.